This TCR beta chain was sequenced for a study of monozygotic twins with inflammatory bowel disease. Study findings and constraints: Repertoire similarity did not differ between concordant and discordant twins, perhaps due to limited power. The study found lower TCRbeta diversity (inverse Simpson) in IBD patients than in healthy co-twins. People with IBD had fewer clonotypes in common with others than healthy twins did, especially with disease activity.

Every TCR library drew on approximately 3.5 ug of total RNA. TCRdb reprocessed the 5' RACE reads and reports one entry per CDR3 protein, with no DNA. The sample holds about 200,000 distinct CDR3 sequences. The germline V gene has CDR1 SGHRS and CDR2 YFSETQ. The CDR3 covers 15 residues. With regard to this clonotype: Its antigen is unknown.

The sequence was collected from a human donor with ulcerative colitis or Crohn's disease, or a healthy co-twin of an affected twin (not recorded which). V gene TRBV5-1 combines with J gene TRBJ1-1; TCRdb gives TRBD1 as the D gene, but with no DNA this cannot be confirmed. The specimen sequenced was blood. CDR3 sequence: CASSTHEGQNTEAFF.